This TCR beta chain is from a study of cytomegalovirus exposure and HLA in healthy donors (TCRdb year 2017). In terms of the full investigation: A later analysis indicated that the 120 or so validation repertoires were generated on the platform also employed for the 666 repertoires of the first cohort. High-throughput TCR immunosequencing, statistical association of individual TCRs with disease status, and machine learning were combined to predict cytomegalovirus infection status. Along with the approximately 600-subject first cohort, a separate validation cohort of over 90 different subjects was used. The study aimed to test whether signatures of past pathogen exposure could be identified by cataloging public T cell receptors. The investigation overall reported the following: It was suggested by the authors that the approach could potentially be generalized to other disease states and immunological phenotypes. The study gave a list of 150 to 200 TCR beta chains associated with cytomegalovirus. In vitro tests confirmed that three of the cytomegalovirus-associated TCR beta chains recognize cytomegalovirus antigens. A later analysis lacked HLA typing for the validation cohort, so it scored co-occurrence in that cohort across all 120 or so repertoires. Across donors, most TCR sequences were observed very rarely, whereas some public TCRs were present in many individuals. The classifier was reported to diagnose cytomegalovirus status with high specificity and sensitivity in both the original and validation cohorts. Of the cluster scores, 85% to 95% were above 0 in a later analysis, which found that TCRs clustered in the first cohort also tended to co-occur in the 95 to 150 validation repertoires.

From the germline V gene (reference sequence), CDR1 is GTSNPN and CDR2 is SVGIG. Between the V and J ends, shortened by 0 bases and 6 bases respectively, the junction contains 17 bases. The CDR3, cysteine through phenylalanine, is 15 amino acids long. Only the CDR3 DNA stays, 45 bases, in frame from base 1. The library was obtained by the immunoSEQ multiplex PCR assay. The source study handled its data this way. A statistical classification framework was developed to diagnose cytomegalovirus status using the catalog of TCR beta chain sequences. Drawn from immuneACCESS, this table holds only the in-frame rearrangements with V and J called that TCRdb kept. Clones are partly lost; checked studies trace under half to an unresolved V gene and leave the rest unexplained. Clonal size and the V and J genes are those of that table, whereas D and trimming came from the DNA. The sample has some 40,000 clones on record, 90% to 95% of them singletons. The ten largest make up around 3.2% of the sample.

The donors belonged to the validation cohort of approximately 130 subjects, which was separate from the approximately 700-subject first cohort. On this clone itself: Its antigen has not been determined. The input lacks base qualities; no much larger clone sits a single base away.

The chain uses TRBV30 and TRBJ1-2, with a tentative D gene TRBD1 over 6 matching bases. The sample taken for sequencing was PBMCs. This receptor was obtained from a man aged 18-30 years in good health and CMV-seronegative. The DNA sequence is given as TGTGCCTGGAGTGTATTGCAGGGGCTCAGGAATGGCTACACCTTC. This codes for CAWSVLQGLRNGYTF.